The entry below gives a single TCR beta chain sequence along with its context. As yet, its antigen is unknown. The data were obtained in a study of T cell repertoires in cytomegalovirus infection. Study at large: Public TCR beta signatures provided an indication of both CMV infection and a matching HLA type. Study outcomes and limitations: HLA-C-restricted CMV clonotypes gave the most frequent clonotype in two of eight donors.

Each CDR3 protein gets one entry after TCRdb re-called the reads with MiXCR. The table includes tens of thousands of distinct CDR3 sequences, 40% to 50% detected once. This receptor was obtained from a human donor in good health (CMV status not recorded). Some clones in this sample may be carry-over from other donors' samples. The sample in question was CD8+ T cells from cultured PBMCs, obtained from culture after CMV antigen stimulation.

CDR3 DNA: TGTGCCAGCAGTTCAAGGGGAAGGGGCACAGATACGCAGTATTTT. Translated, it gives CASSSRGRGTDTQYF. The chain recombines TRBV27 with TRBJ2-3, with D possibly being TRBD1 (5 bases). CDR1 MNHEY and CDR2 SMNVEV come from the germline V gene (reference sequence). The length of the CDR3 is 15 residues. The V end lost 4 bases, the J end lost 1 base, and 12 bases lay between the germline ends.